The clone carrying this T cell receptor (beta chain) was counted a few times. Exposed participants encountered a COVID-19 case during the 2 weeks preceding study entry. The sample comes from a study of blood T cell repertoires in COVID-19. Sequencing was performed with immunoSEQ multiplex PCR; in TCRdb, only in-frame clones are kept and a portion is missing. The data contain fewer than 350,000 clones, around 84% of them seen just once; the ten biggest clones take up around 2%. Germline loops: CDR1 MNHEY, CDR2 SMNVEV (reference sequence). The ends were cut back, 6 bases at V and 6 bases at J, with 14 bases in the middle. The CDR3 consists of 14 residues.

The J gene is TRBJ1-4, the V gene TRBV27; the D gene is possibly TRBD1 (5 bases). The clonotype was recovered from a woman in her 30s who had been exposed to COVID-19. Sequenced material: PBMCs or T cells enriched from blood (not recorded which). This CDR3 is CASSPLGEDEKLFF. DNA of the CDR3: TGTGCCAGCAGCCCTTTGGGGGAGGATGAAAAACTGTTTTTT.